These 16 T cell receptor beta chains were sequenced from one sample in a study of human T cells and chemical hapten exposure. Time point specified: patch test 3, about 24 weeks after DPC sensitization. As for treatment: therapeutic diphenylcyclopropenone sensitization with weekly scalp DPC. Each CDR3 protein gets one entry after TCRdb re-called the RACE reads with MiXCR. The sample includes 82,000 or so distinct CDR3 sequences, over 10% seen only once; the top ten take 5.7%. The sequences come from whole blood, collected in connection with sensitization to the hapten diphenylcyclopropenone (DPC). The source of these receptors is a woman aged 45-65 years with alopecia areata. Some clones in this sample may be carry-over from other donors' samples.

This clonotype was detected a few times. This sequence joins TRBV10-1 and TRBJ2-7, with D perhaps matching TRBD1 (5 bases). Trimming stripped 6 bases from V and 5 bases from J, with 17 bases between. Germline CDR1 reads WNHNN; CDR2 reads SYGVQD (reference sequence). The CDR3 runs to 14 residues. The CDR3 DNA follows: TGCGCCAGCAGCGCAGGGCAGGGTCGGCACGAGCAGTACTTC. Protein sequence: CASSAGQGRHEQYF.

This clonotype was seen many times. The J gene is TRBJ2-5, the V gene TRBV4-2, with no clear D. Trimming took 3 bases from V and 5 from J, leaving 4 bases between them. In germline, CDR1 is LGHNA, CDR2 YNFKEQ. The CDR3 consists of 11 residues. CDR3 residues: CASSQQETQYF. The CDR3, as DNA: TGTGCCAGCAGCCAGCAGGAGACCCAGTACTTC.

V usage is TRBV20-1 and J usage is TRBJ1-6; the match to TRBD1 covers 9 bases. The length of the CDR3 is 13 residues. Trimming removed 8 bases from V and 10 bases from J; junction bases left unmatched: 9. Germline V CDR1 and CDR2: DFQATT, SNEGSKA (reference sequence). The CDR3 bases are TGCAGTCCATCACAGGGGGCTGAATCACCCCTCCACTTT. Translating gives CSPSQGAESPLHF.

This clonotype was recorded at least ten times. The chain carries TRBV15 and TRBJ2-2, with D perhaps TRBD1 (6 bases). This CDR3 is built from 17 residues. CDR1 is LNHNV, CDR2 YYDKDF, per germline (reference sequence). V gave up 2 bases and J gave up 0 bases, with 13 bases separating them. The CDR3 DNA follows: TGTGCCACCAGCAGATTAGGGGGACCCGCGAACACCGGGGAGCTGTTTTTT. This encodes CATSRLGGPANTGELFF. Variable domain in full (rest from reference TRBV15 and TRBJ2-2): DAMVIQNPRYQVTQFGKPVTLSCSQTLNHNVMYWYQQKSSQAPKLLFHYYDKDFNNEADTPDNFQSRRPNTSFCFLDIRSPGLGDTAMYLCATSRLGGPANTGELFFGEGSRLTVL.

V and J are TRBV11-1 and TRBJ2-5; no firm D call. Between the trimmed V and J ends, which lost 1 base and 3 bases, there was a span of 6 bases. Germline V gene sequence: CDR1 SGHAT, CDR2 FQDESV (reference sequence). The CDR3 has 13 amino acids. CDR3 nucleotides: TGTGCCAGCAGCTTAGTCGTGGAAGAGACCCAGTACTTC. This sequence encodes CASSLVVEETQYF.

This clonotype was counted ten times or more. The chain joins TRBV7-9 to TRBJ2-5, with 7 bases fitting TRBD1. Losses at the gene ends were 5 bases for V and 0 bases for J; bases not matched to a gene: 6. This CDR3 is 15 amino acids long. The germline gives CDR1 SEHNR, CDR2 FQNEAQ (reference sequence). The CDR3 loop reads CASSLMTGNQETQYF. CDR3 sequence (DNA): TGTGCCAGCAGCCTAATGACAGGGAACCAAGAGACCCAGTACTTC. Drawing the rest from reference TRBV7-9 and TRBJ2-5, the complete variable domain is DTGVSQNPRHKITKRGQNVTFRCDPISEHNRLYWYRQTLGQGPEFLTYFQNEAQLEKSRLLSDRFSAERPKGSFSTLEIQRTEQGDSAMYLCASSLMTGNQETQYFGPGTRLLVL.

This clonotype was recorded many times. This sequence joins TRBV6-6 and TRBJ2-2, with 7 bases lining up with TRBD2. V trimming: 6 bases; J trimming: 3 bases; junction bases outside the gene matches: 10. Germline V gene data show CDR1 as MNHNY and CDR2 as SVGAGI (reference sequence). The CDR3 has 16 amino acids. CDR3 sequence reads: CASRTSAGEDTGELFF. DNA of the CDR3: TGTGCCAGCAGGACCTCCGCGGGAGAGGACACCGGGGAGCTGTTTTTT.

At least ten counts were recorded for this clonotype. The chain recombines TRBV11-3 with TRBJ2-1, with TRBD2 identical over 8 bases. In germline, CDR1 is SGHNT, CDR2 YENEEA. The V and J ends lost 4 bases and 5 bases, in that order; junction bases with no gene match: 7. CDR3 length equals 15 residues. The CDR3: CASSSSGLPDNEQFF. In DNA form, the CDR3 reads TGTGCCAGCAGCTCTAGCGGGTTACCCGACAATGAGCAGTTCTTC.

The rearrangement uses TRBV11-2 and TRBJ2-7; perhaps TRBD1 as D (5 bases). V gave up 10 bases and J gave up 2 bases, with 15 bases separating them. The CDR3 contains 13 residues. Germline V gives CDR1 SGHAT, CDR2 FQNNGV. In nucleotides, the CDR3 is TGTGCCATTGGACACTCAATTACCTACGAGCAGTACTTC. Its translation is CAIGHSITYEQYF.

Only a few counts were recorded for this clonotype. CDR3 nucleotide sequence: TGCGCCAGCAGCCCACCCCTAGCGGAGAACTACGAGCAGTACTTC. Protein sequence: CASSPPLAENYEQYF. The chain links TRBV5-1 to TRBJ2-7; TRBD2 agrees at 7 bases. The trim removed 4 bases at V and 3 bases at J, leaving 10 bases unmatched. The CDR3 is 15 residues long. Germline V gene lookup returns CDR1 SGHRS and CDR2 YFSETQ. The variable domain in full, completed from reference TRBV5-1 and TRBJ2-7, reads KAGVTQTPRYLIKTRGQQVTLSCSPISGHRSVSWYQQTPGQGLQFLFEYFSETQRNKGNFPGRFSGRQFSNSRSEMNVSTLELGDSALYLCASSPPLAENYEQYFGPGTRLTVT.

This clonotype was found many times. The chain uses TRBV6-4 and TRBJ2-2, with 11 bases identical to TRBD2. J was trimmed by 2 bases and V by 6 bases; bases with no gene match: 2. The CDR3 is made up of 15 amino acids. Germline-derived CDR1 and CDR2 are MRHNA and SNTAGT. In DNA form, the CDR3 reads TGTGCCAGCAGGGGACTAGCGGCAAACACCGGGGAGCTGTTTTTT. Its translation is CASRGLAANTGELFF.

This clonotype was picked up many times. The rearrangement uses TRBV7-2 and TRBJ2-7, with D possibly matching TRBD1 (6 bases). The CDR3 loop spans 12 amino acids. CDR1 is SGHTA and CDR2 is FQGNSA in the germline V gene. The V end was cut by 6 bases, the J end by 4 bases, with 10 bases between. In DNA, the CDR3 is TGTGCCAGCAGACTGGACAGTTACGAGCAGTACTTC. Encoded protein: CASRLDSYEQYF.

This clonotype was counted only a few times. The chain joins TRBV29-1 to TRBJ2-5, with D perhaps matching TRBD2 (5 bases). Germline V lookup: CDR1 SQVTM, CDR2 ANQGSEA. The CDR3 loop spans 13 amino acids. The V end lost 3 bases, the J end lost 1 base, and 9 bases lay between the germline ends. CDR3 bases: TGCAGCGTTGACGTACGGGGCCAAGAGACCCAGTACTTC. Its translation: CSVDVRGQETQYF.

This clonotype was recorded at least ten times. CDR3 nucleotides: TGCAGTGCTAGAGGAGAGCTAGCGTCAGATACGCAGTATTTT. Its protein product is CSARGELASDTQYF. The chain couples TRBV20-1 to TRBJ2-3; TRBD2 is a possible D gene (6 bases). Germline-derived CDR1 and CDR2 are DFQATT and SNEGSKA (reference sequence). CDR3 size: 14 residues. The ends were cut back, 1 base at V and 4 bases at J, with 12 bases in the middle.

A remark on this clonotype: An end of the junction does not agree with germline; a read error may underlie this. The V and J genes are TRBV5-1 and TRBJ2-3; TRBD2 agrees at 15 bases. The length of the CDR3 is 18 residues. CDR1 SGHRS and CDR2 YFSETQ come from the germline V gene. The CDR3 protein is CASSPGLAGGRGTDTQYF. The CDR3 region has the DNA TGTGCCAGCAGCCCGGGACTAGCGGGAGGAAGGGGCACAGATACGCAGTATTTT.

This clonotype was picked up many times. The V gene is TRBV21-1, the J gene TRBJ2-1; TRBD1, the table's D call, was not compared with the DNA. TRBV21-1 counts as a pseudogene. The CDR3 totals 17 residues. The CDR3 reads CASKSSLTGPPSNLQFF. DNA for the CDR3: TGTGCCAGCAAAAGCAGCCTCACAGGACCCCCCTCCAATTTGCAGTTCTTC.